Listed below are T cell receptor beta chains from one sample, sequenced in a study of identical twins. TCRdb recomputed calls from the 5' RACE reads with MiXCR, one row per CDR3 protein. The sample records under 300,000 distinct CDR3 sequences, 11% to 15% being singletons. Sequencing used memory (CD45RO+) T cells sorted from blood. These receptors came from a woman under 30 in good health. Both conserved end residues are part of each CDR3. D genes are given only for firm matches. Clone size, where shown, is once, few, many, or a class for clones that have expanded.

abundance | j_gene | d_gene | v_gene | CDR3nt | CDR3aa
many | TRBJ2-1 | TRBD1 | TRBV5-1 | TGCGCCAGCAGCGGGCAGACAGGGGGATCCTACAATGAGCAGTTCTTC | CASSGQTGGSYNEQFF
. | TRBJ2-5 | . | TRBV20-1 | TGCAGTGCTAGAGATCCCTCCCCTGTATCCGGGACCCAGTACTTC | CSARDPSPVSGTQYF
. | TRBJ2-3 | . | TRBV5-1 | TGCGCCAGCAGCCCCCGTCAACTGGGCACAGATACGCAGTATTTT | CASSPRQLGTDTQYF
few | TRBJ1-2 | . | TRBV20-1 | TGCAGTGCCGTACGCCCGGCAGGGGCTAACTATGGCTACACCTTC | CSAVRPAGANYGYTF
. | TRBJ2-1 | . | TRBV2 | TGTGCCAGCAGAGCGCTAGGGCGCGCGGCGGATGAGCAGTTCTTC | CASRALGRAADEQFF
. | TRBJ2-6 | . | TRBV15 | TGTGCCACCAGCACTTTCACCGGACGTGGCTCTGGGGCCAACGTCCTGACTTTC | CATSTFTGRGSGANVLTF
few | TRBJ1-1 | TRBD1 | TRBV12-3/TRBV12-4 | TGTGCCAGCAGCCACCTGAGGACAGGGTCGAACACTGAAGCTTTCTTT | CASSHLRTGSNTEAFF
few | TRBJ2-3 | TRBD2 | TRBV5-1 | TGCGCCAGCTACTTAGCGGGAGTGGCAGATACGCAGTATTTT | CASYLAGVADTQYF
few | TRBJ1-1 | . | TRBV10-2 | TGCGCCAGCTCCTTCTCCCTGGGCACTGAAGCTTTCTTT | CASSFSLGTEAFF
. | TRBJ1-6 | . | TRBV12-3/TRBV12-4 | TGTGCCAGTGCCGACAGCTCCTATAATTCACCCCTCCACTTT | CASADSSYNSPLHF
few | TRBJ1-2 | . | TRBV14 | TGTGCCAGCAGCCAAGGGCTGCAAGGCGTCCCCACCTTC | CASSQGLQGVPTF
few | TRBJ2-1 | . | TRBV7-9 | TGTGCCAGCAGCTACGCACTTGTGGGGGGTGAGCAGTTCTTC | CASSYALVGGEQFF
many | TRBJ1-1 | . | TRBV18 | TGTGCCAGCTCACCACGTGGAAACACTGAAGCTTTCTTT | CASSPRGNTEAFF
many | TRBJ1-3 | . | TRBV12-3/TRBV12-4 | TGTGCCAGCAGTCAGGGACGGCGGATCTCTGGAAACACCATATATTTT | CASSQGRRISGNTIYF
few | TRBJ1-1 | . | TRBV18 | TGTGCCAGCTCACCGCTCGGGGGGCGCGTAAACACTGAAGCTTTCTTT | CASSPLGGRVNTEAFF
. | TRBJ2-1 | TRBD2 | TRBV5-4 | TGTGCCAGCAGCTCTCGACTAGCGATAACGGATGAGCAGTTCTTC | CASSSRLAITDEQFF
many | TRBJ2-2 | . | TRBV5-1 | TGCGCCAGCAGCTTCTCTAGGGGGTCGGCCGGGGAGCTGTTTTTT | CASSFSRGSAGELFF
many | TRBJ2-7 | TRBD1 | TRBV6-1 | TGTGCCAGCAGTATGGACAGGGCCTCCTACGAGCAGTACTTC | CASSMDRASYEQYF
. | TRBJ1-5 | . | TRBV29-1 | TGCAGCGCCGCAGGCAGGGAAGGACAGCCCCAGCATTTT | CSAAGREGQPQHF
. | TRBJ1-5 | . | TRBV12-3/TRBV12-4 | TGTGCCAGCAGCCCGGGGGGGGCGCACGGCAATCAGCCCCAGCATTTT | CASSPGGAHGNQPQHF
. | TRBJ2-2 | . | TRBV6-1 | TGTGCCAGCAAAGACCCTCGCGGAGGAAACACCGGGGAGCTGTTTTTT | CASKDPRGGNTGELFF
. | TRBJ2-7 | . | TRBV5-1 | TGCGCCAGCAGCTTGGGGGGGGCCTCCTACGAGCAGTACTTC | CASSLGGASYEQYF
. | TRBJ2-1 | . | TRBV20-1 | TGCAGTGCTAAACCGGCCTTTGGGGGGAGAAAGCCCTACAATGAGCAGTTCTTC | CSAKPAFGGRKPYNEQFF
. | TRBJ1-5 | . | TRBV12-3/TRBV12-4 | TGTGCCAGCAGTTTAATTCAGGGATTTCAGCCCCAGCATTTT | CASSLIQGFQPQHF
few | TRBJ2-5 | TRBD1 | TRBV24-1 | TGTGCCACCAGTGATCCCGGGGACAGGCAAGAGACCCAGTACTTC | CATSDPGDRQETQYF
. | TRBJ2-1 | . | TRBV7-8 | TGTGCCAGCCAAGTGCAGGGGGGAAGCTACAATGAGCAGTTCTTC | CASQVQGGSYNEQFF
many | TRBJ2-2 | . | TRBV6-1 | TGTGCCAGCAAACCCGGGGAGGCCGGGGAGCTGTTTTTT | CASKPGEAGELFF
many | TRBJ2-1 | TRBD2 | TRBV10-3 | TGTGCCATCAGAGTAGCGGGAGTCAATAATGAGCAGTTCTTC | CAIRVAGVNNEQFF
few | TRBJ2-5 | . | TRBV7-2 | TGTGCCAGCAGCACCCAGCTAGCGCCCCAAGAGACCCAGTACTTC | CASSTQLAPQETQYF
many | TRBJ1-6 | . | TRBV7-9 | TGTGCCAGCAGCTTAGGGGTTGCCCTCCACTTT | CASSLGVALHF
many | TRBJ1-2 | . | TRBV10-3 | TGTGCCATCAGTGAACCCCGGTCCCCCTATGGCTACACCTTC | CAISEPRSPYGYTF
. | TRBJ2-2 | TRBD2 | TRBV6-5 | TGTGCCAGCAGTCACCCCCCTAGCGGGAGGGGGACCGGGGAGCTGTTTTTT | CASSHPPSGRGTGELFF
few | TRBJ2-2 | . | TRBV5-1 | TGCGCCAGCAGCCCCCTCCCAAGGGGCGGGGAGCTGTTTTTT | CASSPLPRGGELFF
. | TRBJ2-1 | . | TRBV28 | TGTGCCAGCCGAATAGCACCGGCCCATGAGCAGTTCTTC | CASRIAPAHEQFF
few | TRBJ1-2 | . | TRBV5-1 | TGCGCCAGCAGCTTTGACGATTACTATGGCTACACCTTC | CASSFDDYYGYTF
. | TRBJ2-1 | . | TRBV3-1 | TGTGCCAGCAGCCAAGACGACAGGGAGCAGTTCTTC | CASSQDDREQFF
. | TRBJ2-1 | . | TRBV30 | TGTGCCTGGAATGGCCTCCGGGGGAATGAGCAGTTCTTC | CAWNGLRGNEQFF
. | TRBJ2-1 | . | TRBV10-3 | TGTGCCATCAGTGCTGAGGGAGTTGGCAATGAGCAGTTCTTC | CAISAEGVGNEQFF
. | TRBJ2-7 | . | TRBV5-1 | TGCGCCAGCGCCAGAAGTGCAGGTGAGGTCTACGAGCAGTACTTC | CASARSAGEVYEQYF
. | TRBJ1-2 | TRBD1 | TRBV27 | TGTGCCAGCAGCCGGGGGACAGGGGGCCGGTATGGCTACACCTTC | CASSRGTGGRYGYTF
many | TRBJ1-5 | . | TRBV20-1 | TGCAGTGCCGGGCCCCAAAATAGCAATCAGCCCCAGCATTTT | CSAGPQNSNQPQHF
. | TRBJ2-7 | TRBD2 | TRBV3-1 | TGTGCCTGCAGCCAAGTTGTGGGGCGGCGGGAGTCTCTGTACGAGCAGTACTTC | CACSQVVGRRESLYEQYF
many | TRBJ2-3 | . | TRBV20-1 | TGCAGTGCCCCGTTTGGATCTAGCACAGATACGCAGTATTTT | CSAPFGSSTDTQYF
. | TRBJ2-7 | . | TRBV11-2 | TGTGCCAGCAGCCTAGAGAAGTCAGCTATGAGGGCCGAGCAGTACTTC | CASSLEKSAMRAEQYF
. | TRBJ1-4 | TRBD1 | TRBV2 | TGTGCCATCAGGACAGGGGGCGGCGAAAAACTGTTTTTT | CAIRTGGGEKLFF
many | TRBJ2-7 | . | TRBV5-1 | TGCGCCAGCAGCTTCCCGGGGACCTCCTACGAGCAGTACTTC | CASSFPGTSYEQYF
many | TRBJ2-1 | . | TRBV5-5 | TGTGCCAGCACCCGGAGGGGGGACTTTTCATCATCTGAGCAGTTCTTC | CASTRRGDFSSSEQFF
few | TRBJ2-7 | . | TRBV9 | TGTGCCAGCAGCGTCACCACAGGGACCCCCAGCGAGCAGTACTTC | CASSVTTGTPSEQYF
many | TRBJ1-5 | . | TRBV10-3 | TGTGCCATCACGGGGGGCCTGGGACAGCCCCAGCATTTT | CAITGGLGQPQHF